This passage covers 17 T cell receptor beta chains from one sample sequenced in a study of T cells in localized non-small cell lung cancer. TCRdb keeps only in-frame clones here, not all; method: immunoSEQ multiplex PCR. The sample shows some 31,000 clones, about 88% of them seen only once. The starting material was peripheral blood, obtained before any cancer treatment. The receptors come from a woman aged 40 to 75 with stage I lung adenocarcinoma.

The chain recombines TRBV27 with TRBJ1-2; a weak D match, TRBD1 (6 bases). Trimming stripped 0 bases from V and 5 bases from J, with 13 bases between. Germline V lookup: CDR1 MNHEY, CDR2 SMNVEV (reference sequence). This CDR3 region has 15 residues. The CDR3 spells CASSLSGRGRYGYTF. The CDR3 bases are TGTGCCAGCAGTTTATCGGGCAGGGGAAGGTATGGCTACACCTTC.

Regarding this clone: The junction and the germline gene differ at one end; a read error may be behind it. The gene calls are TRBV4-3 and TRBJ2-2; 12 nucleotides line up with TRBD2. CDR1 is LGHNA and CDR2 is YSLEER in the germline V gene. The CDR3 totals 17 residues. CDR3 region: CASSQDTGLAGTGELFF. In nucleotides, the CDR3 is TGCGCCAGCAGTCAAGATACGGGACTAGCGGGCACCGGGGAGCTGTTTTTT.

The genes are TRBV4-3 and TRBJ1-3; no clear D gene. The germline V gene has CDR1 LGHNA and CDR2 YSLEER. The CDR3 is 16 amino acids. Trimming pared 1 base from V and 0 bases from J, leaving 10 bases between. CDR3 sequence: CASSQGTGTSGNTIYF. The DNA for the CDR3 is TGCGCCAGCAGCCAAGGGACGGGAACCTCTGGAAACACCATATATTTT.

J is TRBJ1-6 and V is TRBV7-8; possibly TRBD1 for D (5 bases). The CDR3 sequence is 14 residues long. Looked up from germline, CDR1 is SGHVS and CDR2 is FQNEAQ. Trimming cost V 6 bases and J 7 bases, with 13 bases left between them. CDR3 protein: CASRPPGRNSPLHF. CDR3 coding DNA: TGTGCCAGCAGGCCTCCAGGGAGGAATTCACCCCTCCACTTT.

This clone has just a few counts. The CDR3 spells CASSPGHADQPQHF. The CDR3 bases are TGTGCCAGCAGCCCTGGACACGCTGATCAGCCCCAGCATTTT. The V gene is TRBV6-5, the J gene TRBJ1-5, with D perhaps matching TRBD1 (5 bases). The CDR3 is 14 residues long. V was clipped by 6 bases and J by 5 bases, with 14 bases between them. Germline V gene lookup returns CDR1 MNHEY and CDR2 SVGAGI.

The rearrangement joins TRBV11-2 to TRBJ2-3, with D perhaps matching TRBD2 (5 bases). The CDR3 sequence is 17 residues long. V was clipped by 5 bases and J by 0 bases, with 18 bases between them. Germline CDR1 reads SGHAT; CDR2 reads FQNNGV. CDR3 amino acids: CASSRRYLAASTDTQYF. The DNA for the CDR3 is TGTGCCAGCAGCCGACGCTACCTAGCAGCTAGCACAGATACGCAGTATTTT.

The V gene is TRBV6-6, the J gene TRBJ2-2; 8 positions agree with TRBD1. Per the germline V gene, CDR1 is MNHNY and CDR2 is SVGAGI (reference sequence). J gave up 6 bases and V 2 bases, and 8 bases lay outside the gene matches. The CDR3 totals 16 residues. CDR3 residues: CASSYQDREYPGELFF. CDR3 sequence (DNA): TGTGCCAGCAGTTACCAGGACAGGGAATATCCCGGGGAGCTGTTTTTT.

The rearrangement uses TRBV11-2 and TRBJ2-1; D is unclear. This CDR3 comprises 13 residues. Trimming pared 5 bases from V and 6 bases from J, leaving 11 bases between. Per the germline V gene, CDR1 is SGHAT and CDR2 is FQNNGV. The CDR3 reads CASSPGRLNEQFF. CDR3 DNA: TGTGCCAGCAGCCCCGGGCGCCTCAATGAGCAGTTCTTC.

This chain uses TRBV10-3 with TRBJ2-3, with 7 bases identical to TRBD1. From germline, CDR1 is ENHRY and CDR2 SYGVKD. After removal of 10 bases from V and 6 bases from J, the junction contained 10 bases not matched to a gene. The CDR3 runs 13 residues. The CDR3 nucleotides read TGTGCCACCGAGGGGGCCCCCGGGGATACGCAGTATTTT. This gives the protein CATEGAPGDTQYF.

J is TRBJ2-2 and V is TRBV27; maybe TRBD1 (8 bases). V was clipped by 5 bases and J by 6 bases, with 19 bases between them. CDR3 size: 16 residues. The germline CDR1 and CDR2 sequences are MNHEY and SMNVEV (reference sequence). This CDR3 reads CASSADYRGRAGELFF. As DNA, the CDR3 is TGTGCCAGCAGTGCCGACTACAGGGGGAGGGCCGGGGAGCTGTTTTTT.

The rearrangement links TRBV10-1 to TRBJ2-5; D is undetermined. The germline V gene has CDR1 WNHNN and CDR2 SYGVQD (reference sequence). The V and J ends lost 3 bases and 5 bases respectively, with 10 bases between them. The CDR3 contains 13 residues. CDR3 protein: CASSERSLETQYF. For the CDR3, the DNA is TGCGCCAGCAGTGAACGATCATTGGAGACCCAGTACTTC.

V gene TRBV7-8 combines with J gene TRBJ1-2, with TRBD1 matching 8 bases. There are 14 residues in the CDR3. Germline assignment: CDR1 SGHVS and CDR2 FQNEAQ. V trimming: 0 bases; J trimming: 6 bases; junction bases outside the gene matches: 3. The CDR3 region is CASSLARTGHGYTF. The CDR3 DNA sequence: TGTGCCAGCAGCTTAGCCAGGACAGGGCATGGCTACACCTTC. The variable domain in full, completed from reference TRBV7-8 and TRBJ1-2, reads GAGVSQSPRYKVAKRGQDVALRCDPISGHVSLFWYQQALGQGPEFLTYFQNEAQLDKSGLPSDRFFAERPEGSVSTLKIQRTQQEDSAVYLCASSLARTGHGYTFGSGTRLTVV.

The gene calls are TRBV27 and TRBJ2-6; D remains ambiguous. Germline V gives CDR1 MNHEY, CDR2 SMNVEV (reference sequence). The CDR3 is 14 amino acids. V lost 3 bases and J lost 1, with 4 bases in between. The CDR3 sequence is CASSFLSGANVLTF. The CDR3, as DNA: TGTGCCAGCAGTTTTCTTTCTGGGGCCAACGTCCTGACTTTC.

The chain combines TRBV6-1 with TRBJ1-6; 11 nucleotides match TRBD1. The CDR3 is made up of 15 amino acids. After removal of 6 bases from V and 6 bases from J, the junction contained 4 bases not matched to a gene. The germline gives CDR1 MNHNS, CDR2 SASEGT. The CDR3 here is CASSGTGGRNSPLHF. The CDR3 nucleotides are TGTGCCAGCAGCGGGACAGGGGGACGTAATTCACCCCTCCACTTT.

The CDR3 nucleotides are TGTGCCAGCAGCCAAGGCCGACTAGCGGGGGTTGGGGAGACCCAGTACTTC. Protein product: CASSQGRLAGVGETQYF. This chain connects TRBV14 to TRBJ2-5, with 12 bases identical to TRBD2. The V segment lost 1 base and the J segment 5 bases; nucleotides outside the gene matches: 8. Germline CDR1 reads SGHDN; CDR2 reads FVKESK. CDR3 length: 17 amino acids.

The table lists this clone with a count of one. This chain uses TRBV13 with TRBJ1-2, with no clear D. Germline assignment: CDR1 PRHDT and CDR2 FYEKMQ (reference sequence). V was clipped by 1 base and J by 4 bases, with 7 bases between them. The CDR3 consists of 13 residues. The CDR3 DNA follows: TGTGCCAGCAGCTTAGTCGGAGGCTATGGCTACACCTTC. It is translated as CASSLVGGYGYTF. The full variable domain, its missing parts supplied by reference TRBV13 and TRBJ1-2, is AAGVIQSPRHLIKEKRETATLKCYPIPRHDTVYWYQQGPGQDPQFLISFYEKMQSDKGSIPDRFSAQQFSDYHSELNMSSLELGDSALYFCASSLVGGYGYTFGSGTRLTVV.

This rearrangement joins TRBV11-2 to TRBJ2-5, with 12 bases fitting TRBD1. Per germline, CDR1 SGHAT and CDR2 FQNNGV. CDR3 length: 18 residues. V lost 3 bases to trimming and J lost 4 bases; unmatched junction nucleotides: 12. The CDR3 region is CASSFLQTGTGGPETQYF. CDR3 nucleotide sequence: TGTGCCAGCAGCTTTTTACAAACCGGGACAGGGGGCCCAGAGACCCAGTACTTC.